The T cell receptor beta chain described here comes from a study of cytomegalovirus exposure and HLA in healthy donors. In the study overall: Around 77 million unique TCRs from HLA-typed donors made up an early data release. Points from the study as a whole: Cytomegalovirus status was reportedly diagnosed by the classifier with high sensitivity and specificity.

V shed 0 bases and J shed 0 bases, with 10 bases lying between them. The CDR3 contains 15 residues. The V gene's germline CDR1 is SGHRS and CDR2 YFSETQ. Only one count was recorded for this clone. Antigen: not known. The PCR used 60 Vbeta and 13 Jbeta primers. TCRdb's copy holds only in-frame clones and misses some; the assay was immunoSEQ multiplex PCR. The repertoire holds around 210,000 clones, with around 85% as singletons. J is TRBJ2-7 and V is TRBV5-1, with a weak D call TRBD2 (5 bases). This receptor was taken from a man aged 45-65 years in good health and CMV-seronegative. Sequenced input: PBMCs. CDR3 coding DNA: TGCGCCAGCAGCTTGGAGGGCGGGTACTCCTACGAGCAGTACTTC. Amino acids: CASSLEGGYSYEQYF.